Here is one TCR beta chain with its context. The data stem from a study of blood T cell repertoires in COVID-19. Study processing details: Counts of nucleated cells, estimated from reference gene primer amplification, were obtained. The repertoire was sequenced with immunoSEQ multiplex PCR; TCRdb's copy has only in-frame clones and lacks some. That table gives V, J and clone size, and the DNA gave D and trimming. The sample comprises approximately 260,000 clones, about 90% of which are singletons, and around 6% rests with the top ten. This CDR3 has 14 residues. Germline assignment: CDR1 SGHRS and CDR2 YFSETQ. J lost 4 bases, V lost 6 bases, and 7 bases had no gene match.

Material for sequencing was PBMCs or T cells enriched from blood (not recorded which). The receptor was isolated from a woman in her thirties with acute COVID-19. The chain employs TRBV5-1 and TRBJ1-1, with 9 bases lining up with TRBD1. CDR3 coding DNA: TGCGCCAGCAAGTATTCGACAGGGGGCACTGAAGCTTTCTTT. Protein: CASKYSTGGTEAFF.